This TCR beta chain was sequenced for a study of shared clonotypes between healthy human individuals. TCRdb's table, derived via immunoSEQ multiplex PCR, lists solely in-frame clones and lacks some. The sample has some 2,100,000 clones, 90% to 97% seen once. From germline, CDR1 is SGHNT and CDR2 YYREEE (reference sequence). CDR3 length: 15 amino acids. Unmatched junction bases numbered 4, after V lost 0 bases and J lost 3 bases. The chain joins TRBV5-4 to TRBJ2-7; TRBD2 agrees at 9 bases. The receptor comes from a man between 18 and 35 years old in good health. Sample: naive CD4+ T cells sorted from blood. Subset in this sample: CD45RA+ positively selected. CDR3 amino acids: CASSLGGSGSYEQYF. In DNA form, the CDR3 reads TGTGCCAGCAGCTTGGGGGGTAGCGGGAGCTACGAGCAGTACTTC.